Following are 28 T cell receptor beta chains from one sample sequenced in a study of T cell repertoires in cytomegalovirus infection. TCRdb reprocessed the reads with MiXCR, giving one entry per CDR3 protein. Found here are over 150,000 distinct CDR3 sequences, about a sixth of them singletons; the top ten hold 20% to 25%. Sequencing was carried out using CD8+ T cells from PBMCs. The receptors derive from a human donor in good health (CMV status not recorded). Some clones in this sample may be carry-over from other donors' samples.

The rearrangement links TRBV20-1 to TRBJ2-1, with 7 bases fitting TRBD1. After removal of 6 bases from V and 0 bases from J, the junction contained 17 bases not matched to a gene. Germline-derived CDR1 and CDR2 are DFQATT and SNEGSKA (reference sequence). The CDR3 totals 18 residues. CDR3 in DNA: TGCAGTGCAAATCCGGGACAGTCTACATGGAGCTCCTACAATGAGCAGTTCTTC. It is translated as CSANPGQSTWSSYNEQFF.

This clonotype has at least ten counts. V gene TRBV28 combines with J gene TRBJ1-4, with a weak D call TRBD1 (6 bases). Germline lookup yields CDR1 MDHEN and CDR2 SYDVKM. This CDR3 contains 15 residues. The V gene lost 11 bases and the J gene lost 0 bases, with 16 bases spanning the gap. CDR3 residues: CAGGRGDATNEKLFF. The CDR3 DNA follows: TGTGCCGGGGGGCGTGGGGATGCAACTAATGAAAAACTGTTTTTT.

A few counts support this clonotype. This chain connects TRBV3-1 to TRBJ2-3, with a possible D match to TRBD2 (5 bases). V dropped 2 bases and J dropped 1 base, with 10 bases sitting between them. The CDR3 extends over 15 amino acids. CDR1 is LGHDT and CDR2 is YNNKEL in the germline V gene (reference sequence). The CDR3 here is CASSQNGGRTDTQYF. In DNA form, the CDR3 reads TGTGCCAGCAGCCAAAATGGAGGCCGCACAGATACGCAGTATTTT.

This clonotype was observed a few times. This sequence joins TRBV29-1 and TRBJ2-1; D may correspond to TRBD1 or TRBD2 (6 bases each). Trimming pared 4 bases from V and 3 bases from J, leaving 10 bases between. CDR3 length: 13 amino acids. Germline V gives CDR1 SQVTM, CDR2 ANQGSEA. The chain's CDR3 is CSVVGGFYNEQFF. The CDR3 DNA is TGCAGCGTTGTGGGGGGCTTCTACAATGAGCAGTTCTTC.

There are a few counts of this clonotype. Written as DNA, the CDR3 is TGTGCCAGCAATCTGAGACAGGGATACGAGCAGTACTTC. Protein product: CASNLRQGYEQYF. The chain is built from TRBV28 and TRBJ2-7; 7 bases are shared with TRBD1. CDR1 is MDHEN and CDR2 is SYDVKM in the germline V gene. The CDR3 spans 13 residues. The ends lost 7 bases at V and 4 bases at J; junction bases unmatched: 7.

This clonotype has just a few counts. V is TRBV7-2 and J is TRBJ2-3, with 10 bases identical to TRBD2. With 5 bases clipped from V and 3 bases from J, the junction kept 11 bases outside the gene matches. Germline CDR1 is SGHTA and CDR2 is FQGNSA. The CDR3 is 17 amino acids. In DNA, the CDR3 is TGTGCCAGCAGCCTACTTAGCGGGGGGCGGAGGACAGATACGCAGTATTTT. The encoded protein is CASSLLSGGRRTDTQYF.

This clonotype was counted between two and nine times. This chain connects TRBV4-1 to TRBJ1-1; 9 bases align to TRBD1. Germline V CDR1 and CDR2: MGHRA, YSYEKL. CDR3 size: 14 residues. V lost 0 bases to trimming and J lost 7 bases; unmatched junction nucleotides: 3. The CDR3 sequence: CASSQEDRGLEAFF. CDR3 DNA: TGCGCCAGCAGCCAAGAGGACAGGGGCCTTGAAGCTTTCTTT.

This clonotype came up a few times. The rearrangement links TRBV7-6 to TRBJ1-5, with 9 positions matching TRBD1. J lost 4 bases, V lost 7 bases, and 5 bases had no gene match. The germline CDR1 and CDR2 sequences are SGHVS and FNYEAQ. The CDR3 totals 14 residues. The CDR3 spells CASTPGTGNQPQHF. DNA for the CDR3: TGTGCCAGCACCCCCGGGACAGGGAATCAGCCCCAGCATTTT.

This clonotype was detected a few times. The chain has TRBV6-2 or TRBV6-3 and TRBJ1-5; D unresolved. V was clipped by 2 bases and J by 1 base, with 9 bases between them. This CDR3 contains 15 residues. Germline V lookup: CDR1 MNHEY, CDR2 SVGEGT. CDR3 residues: CASSYGEASNQPQHF. As DNA, the CDR3 is TGTGCCAGCAGTTACGGGGAGGCGAGCAATCAGCCCCAGCATTTT.

This clonotype was observed a few times. The chain uses TRBV7-2 and TRBJ2-7; 7 bases align to TRBD1. Germline V gene sequence: CDR1 SGHTA, CDR2 FQGNSA. J lost 3 bases, V lost 5 bases, and 4 bases had no gene match. The CDR3 extends over 13 amino acids. The CDR3 region is CASSQTGFYEQYF. The CDR3 DNA reads as TGTGCCAGCAGCCAGACAGGGTTCTACGAGCAGTACTTC.

This clonotype was seen only a few times. The chain is built from TRBV12-3 or TRBV12-4 and TRBJ1-2, with 8 bases fitting TRBD1. The CDR3 is made up of 13 amino acids. After removal of 3 bases from V and 4 bases from J, the junction contained 1 base not matched to a gene. This CDR3 is CASSLGQVYGYTF. CDR3 nucleotides: TGTGCCAGCAGTTTGGGACAGGTCTATGGCTACACCTTC.

This chain joins TRBV7-2 and TRBJ1-6; no definite D call. Trimming removed 7 bases at V and 7 bases at J, with 11 bases between. Germline CDR1 is SGHTA and CDR2 is FQGNSA. The length of the CDR3 is 13 residues. CDR3 DNA sequence: TGTGCCAGCAAGACTACAGAGAATTCACCCCTCCACTTT. This encodes CASKTTENSPLHF. Together with reference TRBV7-2 and TRBJ1-6, the CDR3 gives the full variable domain: GAGVSQSPSNKVTEKGKDVELRCDPISGHTALYWYRQSLGQGLEFLIYFQGNSAPDKSGLPSDRFSAERTGGSVSTLTIQRTQQEDSAVYLCASKTTENSPLHFGNGTRLTVT.

Only a few counts were recorded for this clonotype. V and J are TRBV7-2 and TRBJ2-5; D perhaps matches TRBD2 (7 bases). CDR3 length: 16 amino acids. Germline V CDR1 and CDR2: SGHTA, FQGNSA. V lost 5 bases and J 4 bases, leaving 20 bases between the germline ends. CDR3 protein: CASSPSRGALLETQYF. The CDR3, as DNA: TGTGCCAGCAGCCCTTCCCGGGGGGCTTTATTAGAGACCCAGTACTTC.

The chain couples TRBV7-9 to TRBJ2-1; D not certain. V dropped 1 base and J dropped 10 bases, with 8 bases sitting between them. Germline CDR1 SEHNR, CDR2 FQNEAQ (reference sequence). This CDR3 has 12 residues. The CDR3 loop reads CASSLGAPEQFF. CDR3 DNA: TGTGCCAGCAGCTTAGGAGCGCCCGAGCAGTTCTTC.

This sequence joins TRBV5-3 and TRBJ2-1; 7 nucleotides align to TRBD2. TRBV5-3 is marked as an open reading frame, function uncertain. There are 13 residues in the CDR3. After removal of 8 bases from V and 8 bases from J, the junction contained 10 bases not matched to a gene. DNA for the CDR3: TGTGCCAGCAGCCCTAGCGGCCAGGATGAGCAGTTCTTC. The encoded protein is CASSPSGQDEQFF.

The rearrangement links TRBV4-1 to TRBJ2-2, with D possibly being TRBD1 (6 bases). This CDR3 is built from 13 residues. Germline CDR1 MGHRA, CDR2 YSYEKL. V was cut by 2 bases and J by 5 bases, with 6 bases left in between. This CDR3 reads CASSQTGTGELFF. CDR3 sequence (DNA): TGCGCCAGCAGCCAAACAGGGACCGGGGAGCTGTTTTTT.

This clonotype was counted only a few times. The chain is built from TRBV7-9 and TRBJ2-7; TRBD1 matches 7 bases. The V and J ends lost 5 bases and 6 bases, in that order; junction bases with no gene match: 10. Germline V gene data show CDR1 as SEHNR and CDR2 as FQNEAQ (reference sequence). The CDR3 is 14 residues long. CDR3 in DNA: TGTGCCAGCAGCCCGAACAGGGGCCGACTCGAGCAGTACTTC. Protein: CASSPNRGRLEQYF.

This chain uses TRBV3-1 with TRBJ1-4, with TRBD1 matching 7 bases. This CDR3 has 17 amino acids. The V and J ends lost 0 bases and 6 bases, in that order; junction bases with no gene match: 10. The germline V gene has CDR1 LGHDT and CDR2 YNNKEL (reference sequence). CDR3 loop: CASSQEKGARIDEKLFF. The CDR3 region has the DNA TGTGCCAGCAGCCAAGAGAAGGGGGCGCGCATCGATGAAAAACTGTTTTTT.

This clonotype was seen more than once but under ten times. The chain has TRBV7-6 and TRBJ2-2; TRBD2 agrees at 11 bases. After removal of 2 bases from V and 3 bases from J, the junction contained 5 bases not matched to a gene. Per germline, CDR1 SGHVS and CDR2 FNYEAQ. The length of the CDR3 is 17 residues. This chain's CDR3 is CASSLRTSGHYTGELFF. Written as DNA, the CDR3 is TGTGCCAGCAGCTTACGGACTAGCGGGCATTACACCGGGGAGCTGTTTTTT.

The V and J genes are TRBV5-1 and TRBJ1-1; the D gene is possibly TRBD1 (6 bases). This CDR3 is 16 amino acids long. Germline V gene lookup returns CDR1 SGHRS and CDR2 YFSETQ. The V gene lost 0 bases and the J gene lost 0 bases, with 12 bases spanning the gap. CDR3 nucleotides: TGCGCCAGCAGCTTGGATGGGGGCAGATTGAACACTGAAGCTTTCTTT. Translation: CASSLDGGRLNTEAFF.

CDR3 residues: CASSPEGQVANYGYTF. The CDR3 coding sequence is TGTGCCAGCAGCCCAGAGGGACAGGTGGCTAACTATGGCTACACCTTC. The chain joins TRBV11-2 to TRBJ1-2; the match to TRBD1 covers 8 bases. The germline V gene encodes CDR1 SGHAT and CDR2 FQNNGV. Trimming took 5 bases from V and 0 from J; bases not matched to a gene: 8. The CDR3 extends over 16 amino acids.

V usage is TRBV4-1 and J usage is TRBJ2-7; D possibly uses TRBD1 or TRBD2 (6 bases each). This CDR3 spans 17 amino acids. V dropped 0 bases and J dropped 0 bases, with 15 bases sitting between them. Germline V gives CDR1 MGHRA, CDR2 YSYEKL. The CDR3 DNA sequence: TGCGCCAGCAGCCAAGATTCTTTAGGAGGGGGCTCCTACGAGCAGTACTTC. Translating gives CASSQDSLGGGSYEQYF.

This clonotype came up many times. The V gene is TRBV7-2, the J gene TRBJ2-5; the D gene could be TRBD1 or TRBD2 (5 bases each). V was pared by 4 bases and J by 2 bases, with 11 bases between. The CDR3 has 14 amino acids. CDR1 SGHTA and CDR2 FQGNSA come from the germline V gene. This CDR3 reads CASSWGMQQETQYF. The CDR3 DNA sequence: TGTGCCAGCAGCTGGGGGATGCAACAAGAGACCCAGTACTTC. The full variable domain, with the rest looked up from reference TRBV7-2 and TRBJ2-5, is GAGVSQSPSNKVTEKGKDVELRCDPISGHTALYWYRQSLGQGLEFLIYFQGNSAPDKSGLPSDRFSAERTGGSVSTLTIQRTQQEDSAVYLCASSWGMQQETQYFGPGTRLLVL.

This clonotype showed up just a few times. This chain joins TRBV18 and TRBJ2-7; D possibly corresponds to TRBD2 (6 bases). Germline lookup yields CDR1 KGHSH and CDR2 LQKENI. V lost 0 bases to trimming and J lost 0 bases, with 18 bases between them. CDR3 length: 18 residues. This CDR3 reads CASSPPGGDDLSSYEQYF. For the CDR3, the DNA is TGTGCCAGCTCACCACCGGGGGGAGACGACTTAAGCTCCTACGAGCAGTACTTC. The entire variable domain, with the rest obtained from reference TRBV18 and TRBJ2-7, is as follows: NAGVMQNPRHLVRRRGQEARLRCSPMKGHSHVYWYRQLPEEGLKFMVYLQKENIIDESGMPKERFSAEFPKEGPSILRIQQVVRGDSAAYFCASSPPGGDDLSSYEQYFGPGTRLTVT.

The chain uses TRBV12-3 or TRBV12-4 and TRBJ1-5; D is unclear. CDR3 length: 14 residues. V lost 5 bases and J lost 5, with 13 bases in between. The CDR3: CASSPSGRHQPQHF. The CDR3 DNA reads TGTGCCAGCAGTCCTTCCGGGAGGCATCAGCCCCAGCATTTT.

This chain joins TRBV7-2 and TRBJ2-7; the D is unclear. The CDR3 length is 15 residues. The V gene's germline CDR1 is SGHTA and CDR2 FQGNSA. V lost 4 bases to trimming and J lost 3 bases, with 16 bases between them. In DNA, the CDR3 is TGTGCCAGCAGCTCTATCATAGACGGAAACTACGAGCAGTACTTC. Its protein is CASSSIIDGNYEQYF.

This clonotype came up a few times. The chain employs TRBV5-6 and TRBJ1-2; TRBD1 might be the D (6 bases). The CDR3 loop spans 12 amino acids. The germline CDR1 and CDR2 sequences are SGHDT and YYEEEE. Trimming took 6 bases from V and 4 from J, leaving 10 bases between them. This chain's CDR3 is CASTSGAYGYTF. In DNA, the CDR3 is TGTGCCAGCACCTCGGGGGCCTATGGCTACACCTTC.

This clonotype was seen a handful of times. The chain couples TRBV6-2 or TRBV6-3 to TRBJ2-5; D possibly corresponds to TRBD2 (5 bases). V lost 0 bases and J lost 1, with 6 bases in between. Germline lookup yields CDR1 MNHEY and CDR2 SVGEGT. CDR3 size: 14 residues. CDR3: CASSYSGSQETQYF. DNA for the CDR3: TGTGCCAGCAGTTACTCGGGGAGCCAAGAGACCCAGTACTTC.